The T cell receptor (beta chain) described here comes from a study of T cell repertoires in cytomegalovirus infection. Germline V gives CDR1 SGHVS, CDR2 FNYEAQ. This CDR3 is built from 15 residues. Trimming shortened V by 5 bases and J by 5 bases, and 13 bases separated the two germline ends. A few counts support this clonotype. The antigen is not known. TCRdb independently ran MiXCR on the reads; one entry per CDR3 protein. The sample gives roughly 68,000 distinct CDR3 sequences, around 21% of which show up once; over 60% is in the top ten. The sequence derives from a human donor in good health (CMV status not recorded). Some clones in this sample may be carry-over from other donors' samples. The chain carries TRBV7-6 and TRBJ1-6, with D tentatively TRBD1 (5 bases). The sequencing used CD8+ T cells from cultured PBMCs, collected from culture after CMV antigen stimulation. For the CDR3, the DNA is TGTGCCAGCAGCCTCCGGGACGGGGATAATTCACCCCTCCACTTT. It translates to CASSLRDGDNSPLHF.